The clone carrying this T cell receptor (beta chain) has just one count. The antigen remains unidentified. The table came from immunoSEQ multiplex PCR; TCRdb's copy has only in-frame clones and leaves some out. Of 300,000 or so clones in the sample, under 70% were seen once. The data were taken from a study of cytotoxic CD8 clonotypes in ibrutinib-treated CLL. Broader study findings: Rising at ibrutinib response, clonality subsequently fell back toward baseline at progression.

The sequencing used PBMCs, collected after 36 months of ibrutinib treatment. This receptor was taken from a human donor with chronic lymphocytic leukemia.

Here the CDR3 reads CASSSYAGGFRYEQFF. The CDR3 bases are TGTGCCAGCAGCTCCTATGCGGGCGGGTTTCGGTATGAGCAGTTCTTC. The rearrangement uses TRBV5-4 and TRBJ2-1, with D perhaps TRBD2 (5 bases). Germline CDR1 SGHNT, CDR2 YYREEE (reference sequence). This CDR3 spans 16 amino acids. The V gene lost 3 bases and the J gene lost 8 bases, with 21 bases spanning the gap.